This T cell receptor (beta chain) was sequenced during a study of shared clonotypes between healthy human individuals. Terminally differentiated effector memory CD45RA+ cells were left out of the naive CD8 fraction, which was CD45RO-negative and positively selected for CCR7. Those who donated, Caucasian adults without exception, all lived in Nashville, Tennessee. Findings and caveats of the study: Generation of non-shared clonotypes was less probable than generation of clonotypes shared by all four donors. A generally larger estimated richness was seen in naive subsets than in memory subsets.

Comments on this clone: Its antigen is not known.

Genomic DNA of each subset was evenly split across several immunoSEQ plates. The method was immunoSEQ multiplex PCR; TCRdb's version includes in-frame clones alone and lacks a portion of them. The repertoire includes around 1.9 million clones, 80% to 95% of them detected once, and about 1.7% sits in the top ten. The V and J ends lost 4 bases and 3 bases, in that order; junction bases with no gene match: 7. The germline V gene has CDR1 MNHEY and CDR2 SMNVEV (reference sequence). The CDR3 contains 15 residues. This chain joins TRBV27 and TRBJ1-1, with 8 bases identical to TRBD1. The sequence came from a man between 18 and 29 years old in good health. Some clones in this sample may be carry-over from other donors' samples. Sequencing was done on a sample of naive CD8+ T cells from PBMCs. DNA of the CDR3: TGTGCCAGCAGTTCAGGGGGCTGGGGGTACACTGAAGCTTTCTTT. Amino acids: CASSSGGWGYTEAFF.